These 13 T cell receptor beta chains originate from one sample sequenced in a study of T cell changes during pregnancy in multiple sclerosis. Generated by immunoSEQ multiplex PCR, the TCRdb table keeps only in-frame clones and is missing some. The sample yields 57,000 or so clones, 70% to 90% seen once. The sample was peripheral blood, taken in the first trimester of pregnancy. The receptors were sampled from a female donor with multiple sclerosis, enrolled in a pregnancy study.

The V call is TRBV11-2, the J call TRBJ1-1; D might be TRBD1 (6 bases). CDR1 and CDR2 (germline): SGHAT, FQNNGV. The length of the CDR3 is 15 residues. Trimming stripped 4 bases from V and 0 bases from J, with 12 bases between. The CDR3 bases are TGTGCCAGCAGCTACCGGGGGGCCATGAACACTGAAGCTTTCTTT. Translated: CASSYRGAMNTEAFF. The full variable domain, completed using reference TRBV11-2 and TRBJ1-1, is EAGVAQSPRYKIIEKRQSVAFWCNPISGHATLYWYQQILGQGPKLLIQFQNNGVVDDSQLPKDRFSAERLKGVDSTLKIQPAKLEDSAVYLCASSYRGAMNTEAFFGQGTRLTVV.

The rearrangement uses TRBV12-5 and TRBJ2-7, with 7 nucleotides matching TRBD1. J lost 2 bases, V lost 1 base, and 2 bases had no gene match. Germline-derived CDR1 and CDR2 are LGHNT and FRNRAP. The CDR3 extends over 14 amino acids. CDR3 region: CASGLAGQTYEQYF. The CDR3 DNA sequence: TGTGCTAGTGGTTTGGCGGGACAGACCTACGAGCAGTACTTC.

The rearrangement links TRBV6-1 to TRBJ2-2, with D tentatively TRBD1 (6 bases). Trimming stripped 4 bases from V and 6 bases from J, with 9 bases between. CDR1 and CDR2 (germline): MNHNS, SASEGT. This CDR3 is 13 amino acids long. The CDR3 spells CASSVQGAGELFF. As DNA, the CDR3 is TGTGCCAGCAGTGTACAGGGAGCCGGGGAGCTGTTTTTT.

The chain joins TRBV4-1 to TRBJ1-1; 7 bases are shared with TRBD1. Germline CDR1 and CDR2: MGHRA and YSYEKL. The CDR3 loop spans 17 amino acids. J gave up 4 bases and V 0 bases, and 11 bases lay outside the gene matches. The chain's CDR3 is CASSQEPFAGGSTEAFF. The CDR3 nucleotides read TGCGCCAGCAGCCAAGAACCTTTCGCAGGGGGATCCACTGAAGCTTTCTTT.

V gene TRBV15 combines with J gene TRBJ1-1; D is undetermined. Looked up from germline, CDR1 is LNHNV and CDR2 is YYDKDF (reference sequence). This CDR3 is 13 amino acids long. The V gene lost 5 bases and the J gene lost 6 bases, with 13 bases spanning the gap. The CDR3, as DNA: TGTGCCACCAGCGAACTATTTTTCTCTGAAGCTTTCTTT. The encoded protein is CATSELFFSEAFF.

The chain links TRBV5-6 to TRBJ2-3; D is undetermined. CDR1 and CDR2 (germline): SGHDT, YYEEEE. There are 14 residues in the CDR3. The V end lost 3 bases, the J end lost 6 bases, and 14 bases lay between the germline ends. The CDR3 DNA is TGTGCCAGCAGCTCGGTAACTCCTCGGGATACGCAGTATTTT. As protein: CASSSVTPRDTQYF.

This clone was seen a single time. The rearrangement links TRBV29-1 to TRBJ2-1; 10 nucleotides align to TRBD2. The CDR3 has 13 amino acids. V lost 6 bases and J lost 4; bases outside the gene matches: 3. CDR1 and CDR2 (germline): SQVTM, ANQGSEA. The DNA for the CDR3 is TGCAGCGTCCCTAGCGGGGGATACAATGAGCAGTTCTTC. Amino acids: CSVPSGGYNEQFF.

This chain uses TRBV18 with TRBJ1-4; D call uncertain. The CDR3 has 14 residues. Germline CDR1 KGHSH, CDR2 LQKENI. V was cut by 3 bases and J by 8 bases, with 13 bases left in between. The CDR3 sequence is CASSPRPGEEKLFF. The DNA of the CDR3 is TGTGCCAGCTCACCTCGGCCCGGGGAGGAAAAACTGTTTTTT.

This clone was detected only once. V usage is TRBV14 and J usage is TRBJ1-2; weak D call: TRBD1 (5 bases). Between the trimmed V and J ends, which lost 1 base and 3 bases, there was a span of 12 bases. The CDR3 sequence is 15 residues long. The germline CDR1 and CDR2 sequences are SGHDN and FVKESK. CDR3 amino acids: CASSQAAGLYYGYTF. In DNA, the CDR3 is TGTGCCAGCAGCCAAGCGGCAGGGCTATACTATGGCTACACCTTC.

The chain combines TRBV7-2 with TRBJ2-7, with 11 positions matching TRBD2. The CDR3 loop spans 16 amino acids. V trimming: 1 base; J trimming: 6 bases; junction bases outside the gene matches: 8. The germline CDR1 and CDR2 sequences are SGHTA and FQGNSA. This CDR3 is CASSLESGLAGSEQYF. The CDR3 DNA follows: TGTGCCAGCAGCTTAGAATCAGGACTAGCGGGTTCCGAGCAGTACTTC.

V usage is TRBV6-5 and J usage is TRBJ2-2, with a tentative D call TRBD2 (5 bases). Per germline, CDR1 MNHEY and CDR2 SVGAGI. Trimming stripped 6 bases from V and 7 bases from J, with 15 bases between. This CDR3 has 14 amino acids. The DNA of the CDR3 is TGTGCCAGCAGCCTCCTCCTAGGGAGCGGGGAGCTGTTTTTT. It specifies CASSLLLGSGELFF.

The gene calls are TRBV5-4 and TRBJ1-4, with 10 bases identical to TRBD1. Germline CDR1 is SGHNT and CDR2 is YYREEE (reference sequence). After removal of 3 bases from V and 7 bases from J, the junction contained 3 bases not matched to a gene. This CDR3 spans 14 amino acids. DNA of the CDR3: TGTGCCAGCAGCTGGGGACAGGGGAGTGAAAAACTGTTTTTT. Translated, it gives CASSWGQGSEKLFF.

The chain links TRBV13 to TRBJ1-3; D is unresolved. The CDR3 is 14 amino acids. Germline CDR1 PRHDT, CDR2 FYEKMQ (reference sequence). Trimming stripped 0 bases from V and 2 bases from J, with 5 bases between. The CDR3 loop reads CASSLGETGNTIYF. The CDR3 DNA sequence: TGTGCCAGCAGCTTAGGCGAGACTGGAAACACCATATATTTT.